Listed below are T cell receptor beta chains from one sample, sequenced in a study of graft-versus-host responses after intestinal transplantation. No antigen has been assigned to these receptors. Produced via immunoSEQ multiplex PCR; TCRdb's table is partial and in-frame only. The sample carries approximately 80,000 clones, 85% to 90% recorded once. Here the sequenced sample was unstimulated CD4+ T cells sorted from spleen or lymph node cells, taken before intestinal transplant. All receptors derive from a human donor who received an intestinal transplant. Both conserved end residues are part of each CDR3. Each record gives: D gene, J gene, V gene, clone size, CDR3 protein, CDR3 DNA. The D gene is left open where the match is weak. Clone size appears in some rows only: once, few, many, or a class for an expanded clone.

>-|TRBJ2-1|TRBV7-2|-
CASSLDSSYNEQFF
TGTGCCAGCAGCTTAGATAGCTCCTACAATGAGCAGTTCTTC
>-|TRBJ1-5|TRBV21-1|once
CASSRRGSNQPQHF
TGTGCCAGCAGCCGGCGGGGGAGCAATCAGCCCCAGCATTTT
>TRBD1|TRBJ2-5|TRBV6-5|-
CASSYSSQGARETQYF
TGTGCCAGCAGTTACTCGAGCCAGGGGGCGCGGGAGACCCAGTACTTC
>TRBD2|TRBJ2-1|TRBV4-1|-
CASSQGPSGALSSYNEQFF
TGCGCCAGCAGCCAAGGCCCTAGCGGCGCACTAAGCTCCTACAATGAGCAGTTCTTC
>TRBD1|TRBJ2-6|TRBV5-1|-
CASSPLSRDSYFSGANVLTF
TGCGCCAGCAGCCCACTCTCCCGGGACAGTTATTTCTCTGGGGCCAACGTCCTGACTTTC
>-|TRBJ1-2|TRBV5-8|-
CASSLGAWQGLAGYTF
TGTGCCAGCAGCTTGGGGGCTTGGCAGGGCCTCGCTGGCTACACCTTC
>TRBD1|TRBJ2-2|TRBV9|-
CASSPRTGSTGELFF
TGTGCCAGCAGCCCCAGGACAGGTTCCACCGGGGAGCTGTTTTTT
>TRBD1|TRBJ1-1|TRBV19|-
CASSTRTGRLNTEAFF
TGTGCCAGTAGTACCCGGACAGGGCGATTGAACACTGAAGCTTTCTTT
>TRBD2|TRBJ2-3|TRBV7-8|-
CASSPTTSGDSTDTQYF
TGTGCCAGCAGCCCAACGACTAGCGGGGACTCCACAGATACGCAGTATTTT
>TRBD1|TRBJ1-1|TRBV30|once
CAWSVQTGDTEAFF
TGTGCCTGGAGTGTACAGACAGGGGACACTGAAGCTTTCTTT
>-|TRBJ1-2|TRBV29-1|-
CSVGGDGYTF
TGCAGCGTTGGGGGGGATGGCTACACCTTC
>-|TRBJ2-2|TRBV14|-
CASSQDILGELFF
TGTGCCAGCAGCCAAGATATTCTCGGGGAGCTGTTTTTT
>-|TRBJ1-4|TRBV7-6|-
CASSPGTGRINEKLFF
TGTGCCAGCAGCCCCGGGACCGGGAGGATAAATGAAAAACTGTTTTTT
>TRBD2|TRBJ2-1|TRBV9|-
CASSVAGGPYNEQFF
TGTGCCAGCAGCGTAGCGGGAGGACCCTACAATGAGCAGTTCTTC
>-|TRBJ1-2|TRBV7-9|few
CASSPSGIGERYTF
TGTGCCAGCAGCCCCAGTGGGATCGGGGAACGCTACACCTTC
>TRBD2|TRBJ2-5|TRBV9|-
CASSVDGGMETQYF
TGTGCCAGCAGCGTAGACGGGGGGATGGAGACCCAGTACTTC
>-|TRBJ1-2|TRBV19|-
CAIRRDFYGYTF
TGTGCCATCCGCCGGGACTTCTATGGCTACACCTTC
>TRBD1|TRBJ1-2|TRBV2|-
CASGTVDYGYTF
TGTGCCAGTGGGACAGTTGACTATGGCTACACCTTC
>TRBD2|TRBJ2-5|TRBV9|-
CASSVGRGLAPETQYF
TGTGCCAGCAGCGTAGGGAGAGGACTAGCGCCAGAGACCCAGTACTTC
>TRBD2|TRBJ2-5|TRBV7-3|few
CASSLASGSFETQYF
TGTGCCAGCAGCTTAGCTAGCGGGAGTTTTGAGACCCAGTACTTC
>-|TRBJ2-3|TRBV19|few
CASSPYQGIGTDTQYF
TGTGCCAGTAGTCCCTATCAGGGGATCGGCACAGATACGCAGTATTTT
>TRBD1|TRBJ1-2|TRBV18|once
CASSTRALAPGQGNGYTF
TGTGCCAGCTCAACGCGAGCCTTGGCACCGGGACAGGGGAATGGCTACACCTTC
>-|TRBJ1-5|TRBV28|-
CASSASGGVGQPQHF
TGTGCCAGCAGCGCCTCGGGAGGGGTGGGTCAGCCCCAGCATTTT
>TRBD2|TRBJ2-5|TRBV7-3|once
CASSLFGLAGETQYF
TGTGCCAGCAGCTTATTCGGACTAGCTGGGGAGACCCAGTACTTC
>TRBD2|TRBJ2-1|TRBV5-1|-
CASSLGLAGVNEQFF
TGCGCCAGCAGCTTGGGGCTAGCGGGGGTGAATGAGCAGTTCTTC
>-|TRBJ2-2|TRBV5-6|few
CASSLESSINTGELFF
TGTGCCAGCAGCTTGGAATCTAGCATTAACACCGGGGAGCTGTTTTTT
>-|TRBJ2-6|TRBV5-1|-
CASSLLPVSGANVLTF
TGCGCCAGCAGCTTGTTACCGGTCTCTGGGGCCAACGTCCTGACTTTC
>TRBD1|TRBJ2-5|TRBV29-1|-
CSGKTGGDGETQYF
TGCAGCGGTAAGACAGGGGGCGACGGGGAGACCCAGTACTTC
>-|TRBJ2-3|TRBV11-1|-
CASSLDGGTGTDTQYF
TGTGCCAGCAGCTTAGACGGCGGGACCGGCACAGATACGCAGTATTTT
>TRBD1|TRBJ2-3|TRBV25-1|-
CASKGRDRGVDTQYF
TGTGCCAGCAAGGGCCGGGACAGAGGAGTAGATACGCAGTATTTT